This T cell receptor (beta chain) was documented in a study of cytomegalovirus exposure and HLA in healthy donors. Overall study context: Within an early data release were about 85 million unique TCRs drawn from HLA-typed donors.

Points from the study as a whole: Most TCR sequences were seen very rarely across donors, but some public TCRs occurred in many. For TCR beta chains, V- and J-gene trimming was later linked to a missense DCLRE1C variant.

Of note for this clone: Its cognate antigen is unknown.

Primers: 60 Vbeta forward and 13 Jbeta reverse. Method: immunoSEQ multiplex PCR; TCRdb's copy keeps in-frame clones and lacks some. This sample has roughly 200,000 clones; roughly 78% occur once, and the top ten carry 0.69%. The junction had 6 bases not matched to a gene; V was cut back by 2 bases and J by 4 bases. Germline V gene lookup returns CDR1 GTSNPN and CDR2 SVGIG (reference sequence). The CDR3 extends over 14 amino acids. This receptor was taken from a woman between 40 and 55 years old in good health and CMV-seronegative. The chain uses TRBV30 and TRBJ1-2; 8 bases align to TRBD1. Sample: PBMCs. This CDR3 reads CAWSTGTGPYGYTF. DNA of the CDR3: TGTGCCTGGAGTACGGGGACAGGTCCCTATGGCTACACCTTC.